The clone carrying this T cell receptor beta chain was observed at least ten times. Trimming took 8 bases from V and 4 from J; bases not matched to a gene: 7. Per germline, CDR1 MGHRA and CDR2 YSYEKL. This CDR3 region has 15 residues. Via MiXCR, TCRdb re-called the RT-PCR reads, giving one row per CDR3 protein. The sample lists more than 600,000 distinct CDR3 sequences, 14% occurring once. Sample: memory CD4+ T cells from blood. The receptor was isolated from a female donor in good health, serving as a healthy control. The J gene is TRBJ2-5, the V gene TRBV4-1; 13 bases agree with TRBD2. The CDR3 DNA follows: TGCGCCAGCGGTGGACTAGCGGGAGTGGGAGAGACCCAGTACTTC. Its translation is CASGGLAGVGETQYF.